Listed below are T cell receptor beta chains from one sample, sequenced in a study of technical replicates of blood from four donors. Only in-frame clones appear in the TCRdb table, and some are missing; sequencing was by immunoSEQ multiplex PCR. The repertoire holds about 83,000 clones, with approximately 90% as singletons. The sequencing sample was made of T cells isolated from PBMCs. All receptors derive from a human donor in good health. Each CDR3 is given with its conserved first and last residue. The order of the fields is D gene, V gene, clone size, J gene, CDR3 protein, CDR3 DNA. A D gene is named only where the DNA matches it firmly. For some rows the clone size is stated as once, few or many, or as a class when expanded; others skip it.

TRBD2	TRBV27	NA	TRBJ2-1	CASSPGRVYNEQFF	TGTGCCAGCAGTCCCGGGAGGGTCTACAATGAGCAGTTCTTC
NA	TRBV6-4	few	TRBJ1-4	CASIPRSEALNEKLFF	TGTGCCAGCATCCCCCGCTCGGAGGCCTTAAATGAAAAACTGTTTTTT
NA	TRBV7-9	NA	TRBJ2-5	CASSLRGPPYF	TGTGCCAGCAGCTTACGCGGGCCGCCGTACTTC
NA	TRBV4-2	NA	TRBJ2-1	CASSQDMAGTNEQFF	TGTGCCAGCAGCCAAGATATGGCGGGGACCAATGAGCAGTTCTTC
NA	TRBV29-1	NA	TRBJ2-1	CSVEYRGRAYNEQFF	TGCAGCGTTGAATATAGGGGGAGGGCCTACAATGAGCAGTTCTTC
NA	TRBV2	NA	TRBJ2-7	CASGGGETSYEQYF	TGTGCCAGCGGAGGCGGGGAGACCTCCTACGAGCAGTACTTC
TRBD1	TRBV6-5	once	TRBJ2-2	CASSSTGVLNTGELFF	TGTGCCAGCAGTTCCACAGGGGTCCTGAACACCGGGGAGCTGTTTTTT
NA	TRBV5-1	NA	TRBJ1-4	CASSLLSRGATNEKLFF	TGCGCCAGCAGCTTGTTGTCCCGGGGGGCAACTAATGAAAAACTGTTTTTT
NA	TRBV30	NA	TRBJ2-7	CAWRMTGGTHEQYF	TGTGCCTGGAGGATGACCGGGGGAACCCACGAGCAGTACTTC
NA	TRBV30	once	TRBJ2-7	CAWSVVGVSYEQYF	TGTGCCTGGAGTGTAGTCGGGGTGTCCTACGAGCAGTACTTC
NA	TRBV7-8	NA	TRBJ1-2	CATLTGRGLHGYTF	TGTGCCACCTTGACGGGCAGGGGCCTTCATGGCTACACCTTC
TRBD1	TRBV4-1	NA	TRBJ2-1	CASSLTPLWTGFRSSYNEQFF	TGCGCCAGCAGCCTTACTCCGCTATGGACAGGATTCAGGAGCTCCTACAATGAGCAGTTCTTC
NA	TRBV6-1	NA	TRBJ2-2	CALDTHVRDGELFF	TGTGCCCTCGACACCCATGTTAGAGACGGGGAGCTGTTTTTT
NA	TRBV29-1	NA	TRBJ2-7	CSHTRGSPFDEQYF	TGCAGCCATACCAGGGGATCCCCCTTCGACGAGCAGTACTTC
TRBD2	TRBV5-1	NA	TRBJ2-1	CASSLAFAGGAYNEQFF	TGCGCCAGCAGCTTGGCTTTTGCGGGAGGCGCCTACAATGAGCAGTTCTTC
NA	TRBV11-2	NA	TRBJ1-1	CASSPRGNDTEAFF	TGTGCCAGCAGCCCGAGGGGGAATGACACTGAAGCTTTCTTT
NA	TRBV27	NA	TRBJ1-6	CASRTQGVYNSPLHF	TGTGCCAGCAGGACACAGGGTGTATATAATTCACCCCTCCACTTT
TRBD1	TRBV7-9	NA	TRBJ1-2	CASTDRGQGYTF	TGTGCCAGCACTGACAGGGGGCAAGGCTACACCTTC
NA	TRBV13	NA	TRBJ1-5	CASSRREFRNQPQHF	TGTGCCAGCAGTCGACGGGAATTCAGAAATCAGCCCCAGCATTTT
TRBD2	TRBV14	NA	TRBJ2-7	CASSQLAGAYEQYF	TGTGCCAGCAGCCAACTAGCGGGCGCCTACGAGCAGTACTTC
NA	TRBV19	NA	TRBJ2-3	CASSFGRVSDTQYF	TGTGCCAGTAGTTTCGGCAGGGTGTCAGATACGCAGTATTTT
TRBD1	TRBV18	NA	TRBJ2-7	CASSPPGQGAYEQYF	TGTGCCAGCTCACCACCGGGACAGGGAGCCTACGAGCAGTACTTC
NA	TRBV14	NA	TRBJ1-4	CASSQFRTVNEKLFF	TGTGCCAGCAGCCAGTTTCGGACAGTCAATGAAAAACTGTTTTTT
NA	TRBV5-1	NA	TRBJ2-1	CASATPGANEQFF	TGCGCCAGCGCGACCCCAGGGGCCAATGAGCAGTTCTTC
TRBD2	TRBV29-1	NA	TRBJ2-1	CSVESPLAGGPVIREFF	TGCAGCGTTGAGTCCCCCTTAGCGGGAGGGCCGGTGATTCGAGAGTTCTTC
TRBD1	TRBV5-4	NA	TRBJ2-7	CASSPGTGIYEQYF	TGTGCCAGCAGTCCCGGGACAGGGATCTACGAGCAGTACTTC
NA	TRBV5-1	NA	TRBJ2-2	CASSLADTNGELFF	TGCGCCAGCAGCTTGGCGGACACCAACGGGGAGCTGTTTTTT
TRBD1	TRBV5-6	NA	TRBJ2-5	CASIQRGPGETQYF	TGTGCCAGCATCCAAAGGGGGCCGGGTGAGACCCAGTACTTC
TRBD1	TRBV2	NA	TRBJ2-2	CASFLGQAPGELFF	TGTGCCAGCTTTCTGGGACAGGCCCCCGGGGAGCTGTTTTTT
NA	TRBV5-4	NA	TRBJ2-5	CASSLEGGDRFKTQYF	TGTGCCAGCAGCTTGGAGGGCGGGGATCGTTTCAAGACCCAGTACTTC
NA	TRBV5-1	NA	TRBJ2-7	CASRGLSGTGSEQYF	TGCGCCAGCAGGGGGTTGAGCGGGACAGGAAGCGAGCAGTACTTC
NA	TRBV6-1	NA	TRBJ1-1	CASSVEEWGDTEAFF	TGTGCCAGCAGTGTAGAGGAGTGGGGGGACACTGAAGCTTTCTTT
TRBD1	TRBV23-1	NA	TRBJ2-7	CASSQWDRRYYEQYF	TGCGCCAGCAGTCAATGGGACAGGCGATACTACGAGCAGTACTTC
TRBD2	TRBV5-8	NA	TRBJ2-1	CASSEAGGSYNEQFF	TGTGCCAGCAGTGAAGCGGGGGGGTCATACAATGAGCAGTTCTTC
TRBD2	TRBV5-5	NA	TRBJ2-7	CASSRLTSGDPYEQYF	TGTGCCAGCAGCCGTCTGACTAGCGGGGATCCCTACGAGCAGTACTTC
NA	TRBV6-6	NA	TRBJ1-2	CASSYTGSYGYTF	TGTGCCAGCAGTTACACAGGGTCCTATGGCTACACCTTC
TRBD2	TRBV4-1	few	TRBJ2-5	CASSQALAGEETQYF	TGCGCCAGCAGCCAAGCTCTAGCGGGAGAAGAGACCCAGTACTTC
NA	TRBV11-2	NA	TRBJ1-1	CASSLYRDFPEAFF	TGTGCCAGCAGCTTATATCGGGACTTTCCTGAAGCTTTCTTT
TRBD2	TRBV5-1	NA	TRBJ2-1	CASSLATSGGPFSYNEQFF	TGCGCCAGCAGCTTGGCGACTAGCGGGGGGCCCTTCTCCTACAATGAGCAGTTCTTC
NA	TRBV6-6	NA	TRBJ1-1	CASSLVLNTEAFF	TGTGCCAGCAGTTTAGTATTGAACACTGAAGCTTTCTTT
NA	TRBV7-9	NA	TRBJ2-3	CASSLFRQGTSSTDTQYF	TGTGCCAGCAGCTTATTTCGGCAGGGAACATCTAGCACAGATACGCAGTATTTT
NA	TRBV10-2	NA	TRBJ2-1	CASEASSYNEQFF	TGCGCCAGCGAAGCTAGCTCCTACAATGAGCAGTTCTTC
TRBD1	TRBV6-1	NA	TRBJ2-2	CASSERQGNTGELFF	TGTGCCAGCAGTGAGAGACAGGGGAACACCGGGGAGCTGTTTTTT
NA	TRBV10-3	once	TRBJ2-7	CAISDRADIRYEQYF	TGTGCCATCAGTGACCGGGCGGACATCCGATACGAGCAGTACTTC
TRBD1	TRBV18	NA	TRBJ2-4	CASSLGTVKNIQYF	TGTGCCAGCTCCCTCGGGACAGTCAAAAACATTCAGTACTTC
NA	TRBV27	NA	TRBJ2-4	CASSPRVIAKNIQYF	TGTGCCAGCAGTCCCCGGGTCATAGCCAAAAACATTCAGTACTTC
TRBD2	TRBV6-6	NA	TRBJ2-7	CASSRGTTSSYEQYF	TGTGCCAGCAGCCGAGGGACTACGAGCTCCTACGAGCAGTACTTC
NA	TRBV7-9	NA	TRBJ2-7	CASSLRGYEQYF	TGTGCCAGCAGCTTGAGAGGCTACGAGCAGTACTTC
NA	TRBV6-1	NA	TRBJ2-5	CASRERLQETQYF	TGTGCCAGCAGGGAGAGACTACAAGAGACCCAGTACTTC
NA	TRBV7-3	NA	TRBJ2-3	CASSASSGLDTQYF	TGTGCCAGCAGCGCCTCGTCGGGTTTAGATACGCAGTATTTT
NA	TRBV5-4	NA	TRBJ2-7	CASSAEQGLTVYEQYF	TGTGCCAGCAGCGCGGAACAGGGATTAACAGTCTACGAGCAGTACTTC
TRBD2	TRBV6-5	NA	TRBJ2-7	CASSHEASGRDEQYF	TGTGCCAGCAGCCACGAGGCTAGCGGGAGGGACGAGCAGTACTTC
TRBD2	TRBV6-5	NA	TRBJ2-3	CASSSAVGGSADTQYF	TGTGCCAGCAGTTCAGCCGTGGGGGGGAGTGCAGATACGCAGTATTTT
TRBD1	TRBV29-1	NA	TRBJ1-1	CSVEDPGRGYSEAFF	TGCAGCGTTGAAGATCCTGGCAGGGGGTATTCTGAAGCTTTCTTT